These 11 T cell receptor beta chains came from one sample sequenced in a study of vaccination effects on CD4 cells after COVID-19. Antigens of these TCRs are unknown. Generated by immunoSEQ multiplex PCR, the TCRdb table keeps only in-frame clones and is missing some. The profile shows under 55,000 clones, roughly four fifths of them singletons. Sequencing followed a ViraFEST assay step that expanded antigen-specific CD4+ T cells with viral peptide pools. At the end of 10 days of culture, CD4+ T cells were isolated. The person's infection with SARS-CoV-2, confirmed by PCR, took place between March and December 2020. Sequenced material: CD4+ T cells from PBMCs cultured with a peptide pool, taken before COVID-19 vaccination. These receptors all stem from a human donor who had a prior SARS-CoV-2 infection.

The V gene is TRBV9, the J gene TRBJ1-2, with TRBD1 as a possible D gene (5 bases). V was shortened by 3 bases and J by 8 bases, with 17 bases between the two germline ends. Germline loops: CDR1 SGDLS, CDR2 YYNGEE. This CDR3 region has 14 residues. In nucleotides, the CDR3 is TGTGCCAGCAGCGGTTCAATTCGGGGGGGAGGCTACACCTTC. Its protein product is CASSGSIRGGGYTF.

The chain combines TRBV10-3 with TRBJ2-2; D might be TRBD1 (5 bases). Germline CDR1 ENHRY, CDR2 SYGVKD. The CDR3 length is 14 residues. Trimming cost V 6 bases and J 3 bases, with 11 bases left between them. CDR3 region: CAIRDTMDTGELFF. Written as DNA, the CDR3 is TGTGCCATCAGGGACACTATGGACACCGGGGAGCTGTTTTTT.

The rearrangement joins TRBV5-4 to TRBJ1-5; 8 positions match TRBD1. Germline trimming cut 3 bases from V and 2 bases from J; bases unmatched to any gene: 1. Per the germline V gene, CDR1 is SGHNT and CDR2 is YYREEE (reference sequence). There are 14 residues in the CDR3. The CDR3 nucleotides read TGTGCCAGCAGCTCGGACAGGGGCAATCAGCCCCAGCATTTT. The encoded protein is CASSSDRGNQPQHF.

The chain joins TRBV24-1 to TRBJ2-2; no reliable D call. CDR1 and CDR2 (germline): KGHDR, SFDVKD. Trimming removed 1 base from V and 6 bases from J, with 5 bases in between. CDR3 length: 13 amino acids. CDR3 region: CATSDFWSGELFF. The CDR3 DNA reads as TGTGCCACCAGTGATTTTTGGTCCGGGGAGCTGTTTTTT.

The V call is TRBV7-2, the J call TRBJ2-2, with D possibly being TRBD1 (6 bases). The germline CDR1 and CDR2 sequences are SGHTA and FQGNSA. This CDR3 is built from 14 residues. Trimming took 5 bases from V and 8 from J, leaving 15 bases between them. CDR3 region: CASSRWDNEGELFF. CDR3 sequence (DNA): TGTGCCAGCAGCAGATGGGACAACGAGGGGGAGCTGTTTTTT.

This chain uses TRBV19 with TRBJ2-2, with TRBD1 identical over 8 bases. J gave up 6 bases and V 4 bases, and 7 bases lay outside the gene matches. The CDR3 has 15 residues. Germline assignment: CDR1 LNHDA and CDR2 SQIVND (reference sequence). CDR3 DNA sequence: TGTGCCAGTAGTAACCCGGACAGGGACGCCGGGGAGCTGTTTTTT. It codes for CASSNPDRDAGELFF.

The chain employs TRBV9 and TRBJ2-1, with no clear D. The ends were cut back, 3 bases at V and 2 bases at J, with 3 bases in the middle. CDR3 length: 12 residues. The V gene's germline CDR1 is SGDLS and CDR2 YYNGEE. CDR3 bases: TGTGCCAGCAGCGCCACCTACAATGAGCAGTTCTTC. It translates to CASSATYNEQFF.

The V gene is TRBV2, the J gene TRBJ1-2; weak D call: TRBD1 (6 bases). This CDR3 contains 17 residues. V lost 2 bases to trimming and J lost 6 bases, with 22 bases between them. CDR1 and CDR2 from the germline V gene are SNHLY and FYNNEI. CDR3 loop: CASSETAGDHSGDGYTF. The CDR3 nucleotides are TGTGCCAGCAGTGAAACGGCAGGGGACCATTCGGGGGATGGCTACACCTTC.

This clone has just a few counts. This chain joins TRBV7-2 and TRBJ2-1; 7 bases map to TRBD2. This CDR3 spans 14 amino acids. After removal of 10 bases from V and 6 bases from J, the junction contained 12 bases not matched to a gene. The germline gives CDR1 SGHTA, CDR2 FQGNSA. Here the CDR3 DNA reads TGTGCCACCATGACTAGCTCGGCGGCCAATGAGCAGTTCTTC. Amino acid sequence: CATMTSSAANEQFF.

The chain has TRBV15 and TRBJ2-3; D possibly uses TRBD1 or TRBD2 (6 bases each). Trimming removed 2 bases at V and 3 bases at J, with 15 bases between. Germline assignment: CDR1 LNHNV and CDR2 YYDKDF (reference sequence). This CDR3 has 16 amino acids. The CDR3, as DNA: TGTGCCACCAGCAGACGTAGGGGGGCAGATACAGATACGCAGTATTTT. This gives the protein CATSRRRGADTDTQYF.

This clone was counted a few times. CDR3 nucleotide sequence: TGTGCCAGCTCACGGGAGACAGGGGGGCTAGATACGCAGTATTTT. The encoded protein is CASSRETGGLDTQYF. The chain recombines TRBV18 with TRBJ2-3, with TRBD1 matching over 9 bases. Germline V gene sequence: CDR1 KGHSH, CDR2 LQKENI. This CDR3 contains 15 residues. V shed 4 bases and J 5 bases; nucleotides not matched to a gene: 7. The complete variable domain, with remaining parts taken from reference TRBV18 and TRBJ2-3, reads NAGVMQNPRHLVRRRGQEARLRCSPMKGHSHVYWYRQLPEEGLKFMVYLQKENIIDESGMPKERFSAEFPKEGPSILRIQQVVRGDSAAYFCASSRETGGLDTQYFGPGTRLTVL.